This T cell receptor (beta chain) was profiled in a study of blood T cell repertoires in COVID-19. This clone was detected ten times or more. As handled by the study authors: Scientists estimated how many nucleated cells there were by amplifying reference gene primers. Generated by immunoSEQ multiplex PCR, the TCRdb table keeps only in-frame clones and is missing some. Clone size and the V and J calls come from that table; the DNA yielded D and trimming. The sample holds about 300,000 clones, roughly 90% seen once. The clonotype comes from a man aged 18-30 years who had recovered from COVID-19. The specimen sequenced was peripheral blood.

The chain's CDR3 is CASSRDSLMSGELFF. As DNA, the CDR3 is TGTGCCAGCAGCAGGGACAGTCTCATGTCCGGGGAGCTGTTTTTT. V is TRBV5-5 and J is TRBJ2-2; 7 nucleotides line up with TRBD1. Trimming cost V 4 bases and J 6 bases; bases outside gene matches: 9. The CDR3 sequence is 15 residues long. CDR1 and CDR2 (germline): SGHKS, YYEKEE (reference sequence). Variable domain in full (rest from reference TRBV5-5 and TRBJ2-2): DAGVTQSPTHLIKTRGQQVTLRCSPISGHKSVSWYQQVLGQGPQFIFQYYEKEERGRGNFPDRFSARQFPNYSSELNVNALLLGDSALYLCASSRDSLMSGELFFGEGSRLTVL.